This is a list of T cell receptor beta chains from one sample in a study of blood T cell repertoires in COVID-19. The assay was immunoSEQ multiplex PCR, and TCRdb's table has in-frame clones only and misses some. The data hold under 45,000 clones, with 80% to 90% observed a single time. The sequenced sample was peripheral blood. All receptors derive from a human donor in a cohort sampled during active COVID-19. CDR3s include the opening cysteine and the closing phenylalanine or tryptophan. Fields, in order: CDR3 DNA, CDR3 protein, D gene, J gene, V gene, clone size. D genes are given only for firm matches. Only some rows state a clone size, as once, few, many or a class for expanded clones.

CDR3 DNA: TGTGCCAGCAGCTTCTGGGGTGGAGGGTTGTACGAGCAGTACTTC
CDR3 protein: CASSFWGGGLYEQYF
D gene: -
J gene: TRBJ2-7
V gene: TRBV7-2
clone size: -

CDR3 DNA: TGTGCCAGCAGCCCACGAACAAGTGGCTACACCTTC
CDR3 protein: CASSPRTSGYTF
D gene: -
J gene: TRBJ1-2
V gene: TRBV7-9
clone size: -

CDR3 DNA: TGTGCCAGCAGCTTCCGTCTAGCGGGGGGGGGCACAGATACGCAGTATTTT
CDR3 protein: CASSFRLAGGGTDTQYF
D gene: TRBD2
J gene: TRBJ2-3
V gene: TRBV5-5
clone size: -

CDR3 DNA: TGTGCCAGCTCACCAAGGGGACAGGGGAGAGGAAGCAATCAGCCCCAGCATTTT
CDR3 protein: CASSPRGQGRGSNQPQHF
D gene: TRBD1
J gene: TRBJ1-5
V gene: TRBV18
clone size: -

CDR3 DNA: TGTGCCAGTAGTACCTCCTATGGCGGGAGTTATGGAGATACGCAGTATTTT
CDR3 protein: CASSTSYGGSYGDTQYF
D gene: TRBD2
J gene: TRBJ2-3
V gene: TRBV19
clone size: -

CDR3 DNA: TGTGCCTGGAGTGTAACTCGGGGGGGCCCAGATACGCAGTATTTT
CDR3 protein: CAWSVTRGGPDTQYF
D gene: TRBD2
J gene: TRBJ2-3
V gene: TRBV30
clone size: -

CDR3 DNA: TGCAGCGTCCACCGAGGGGGTGCGAACACCGGGGAGCTGTTTTTT
CDR3 protein: CSVHRGGANTGELFF
D gene: -
J gene: TRBJ2-2
V gene: TRBV29-1
clone size: -

CDR3 DNA: TGTGCCAGCAGCTTAGGATCGGGACTAGCCCTAGGGGCCCAGTACTTC
CDR3 protein: CASSLGSGLALGAQYF
D gene: TRBD2
J gene: TRBJ2-5
V gene: TRBV7-2
clone size: -

CDR3 DNA: TGTGCTAGCAGCTCGCAACTAGCGGGAGTAGGTAATGAGCAGTTCTTC
CDR3 protein: CASSSQLAGVGNEQFF
D gene: TRBD2
J gene: TRBJ2-1
V gene: TRBV7-7
clone size: -

CDR3 DNA: TGTGCCAGTAGGGGCGGGGGAAAAGCTCTAAGGACCGGGGAGCTGTTTTTT
CDR3 protein: CASRGGGKALRTGELFF
D gene: TRBD2
J gene: TRBJ2-2
V gene: TRBV19
clone size: -

CDR3 DNA: TGCGCCAGCAGTGAGTCGGACAGAGAGAACACTGAAGCTTTCTTT
CDR3 protein: CASSESDRENTEAFF
D gene: -
J gene: TRBJ1-1
V gene: TRBV10-1
clone size: -

CDR3 DNA: TGTGCCAGCAGCCACTTCACAGGGACCAGGAATGAGCAGTTCTTC
CDR3 protein: CASSHFTGTRNEQFF
D gene: -
J gene: TRBJ2-1
V gene: TRBV3-1/TRBV3-2
clone size: once

CDR3 DNA: TGTGCCTGGACAGGGGGCAGGTTGACTGAAGCTTTCTTT
CDR3 protein: CAWTGGRLTEAFF
D gene: TRBD1
J gene: TRBJ1-1
V gene: TRBV30
clone size: -

CDR3 DNA: TGCGCCAGCAGCTTGGTCGGTAGCGGGGTCACCGGGGAGCTGTTTTTT
CDR3 protein: CASSLVGSGVTGELFF
D gene: TRBD2
J gene: TRBJ2-2
V gene: TRBV5-1
clone size: -

CDR3 DNA: TGTGCCAGCAGCTGGGACAGGGCGGGGGAGCAGTTCTTC
CDR3 protein: CASSWDRAGEQFF
D gene: TRBD1
J gene: TRBJ2-1
V gene: TRBV6-1
clone size: -

CDR3 DNA: TGTGCCAGCAGCCAAGGCGGGTTCAGCTCCTACAATGAGCAGTTCTTC
CDR3 protein: CASSQGGFSSYNEQFF
D gene: -
J gene: TRBJ2-1
V gene: TRBV3-1/TRBV3-2
clone size: -

CDR3 DNA: TGTGCCAGCTCGACAGGTTATAACTATGGCTACACCTTC
CDR3 protein: CASSTGYNYGYTF
D gene: -
J gene: TRBJ1-2
V gene: TRBV6-5
clone size: -

CDR3 DNA: TGTGCCAGCAGCTCGGCGGCGGGGACGAGAGAGACCCAGTACTTC
CDR3 protein: CASSSAAGTRETQYF
D gene: -
J gene: TRBJ2-5
V gene: TRBV7-6
clone size: -